This section outlines one T cell receptor beta chain sequence together with its context. There are 19 residues in the CDR3. After removal of 0 bases from V and 4 bases from J, the junction contained 13 bases not matched to a gene. The germline CDR1 and CDR2 sequences are LNHNV and YYDKDF (reference sequence). These data belong to a study of shared clonotypes between healthy human individuals. Study-wide context: There were three CD4 naive, three CD4 memory, two CD8 naive and one CD8 memory plates per donor.

The assay was immunoSEQ multiplex PCR, and TCRdb's table has in-frame clones only and misses some. Of fewer than 3 million clones in the sample, less than 95% are singletons; the top ten hold around 0.38%. The clonotype originates from a young man in good health. Some clones in this sample may be carry-over from other donors' samples. Material: naive CD4+ T cells from PBMCs. Subset specified: CD45RA+ positively selected. V gene TRBV15 combines with J gene TRBJ2-3; 10 nucleotides line up with TRBD1. The CDR3 loop reads CATSRDLDWDRGVADTQYF. DNA of the CDR3: TGTGCCACCAGCAGAGATCTAGACTGGGACAGGGGAGTTGCAGATACGCAGTATTTT.